The entry that follows covers one T cell receptor (beta chain) sequence. The sample is drawn from a study of blood T cell repertoires in COVID-19. Study background: Specimens from acute and convalescent COVID-19 originated in the United States, Italy and Spain. Sources were T cells, B-cell-depleted T cells, or PBMCs; the material itself was cDNA or gDNA.

As handled by the study authors: Amplification of reference gene primers provided the estimated nucleated cell counts. Some clones are missing from TCRdb's copy, which holds only in-frame ones; the method was immunoSEQ multiplex PCR. Clonal size and the V and J genes are those of that table, whereas D and trimming came from the DNA. The sample contains about 210,000 clones, approximately 86% of which appear only once. CDR1 is SGHRS, CDR2 YFSETQ, per germline. The CDR3 sequence is 15 residues long. Trimming took off 4 bases at V and 1 base at J, with 12 bases between the two ends. The chain is built from TRBV5-1 and TRBJ2-1; D possibly corresponds to TRBD1 (5 bases). This clonotype was obtained from a woman between 35 and 50 years old with acute COVID-19. Sequencing was done on a sample of PBMCs or T cells enriched from blood (not recorded which). The CDR3 here is CASSTGRASYNEQFF. CDR3 nucleotide sequence: TGCGCCAGCAGCACTGGCAGGGCGTCCTACAATGAGCAGTTCTTC.